Shown below are 23 T cell receptor beta chains from a single sample sequenced in a study of cytomegalovirus exposure and HLA in healthy donors. Sequencing used immunoSEQ multiplex PCR; TCRdb keeps in-frame clones, though not all of them. Here the sample spans a few hundred thousand clones, around 89% being singletons. Sequences were obtained from PBMCs. These receptors came from a woman between 18 and 30 years old in good health and CMV-seronegative.

The chain employs TRBV2 and TRBJ2-7; a weak D match, TRBD2 (5 bases). The CDR3 is made up of 14 amino acids. V was cut by 1 base and J by 2 bases, with 9 bases left in between. Germline CDR1 reads SNHLY; CDR2 reads FYNNEI. The CDR3 DNA sequence: TGTGCCAGCAGTGAAGTGCTAGCCACCTACGAGCAGTACGTC. This codes for CASSEVLATYEQYV.

The chain employs TRBV5-1 and TRBJ2-1; TRBD1 might be the D (6 bases). Trimming left V 4 bases short and J 2 bases short, with 10 bases between. Germline V gene data show CDR1 as SGHRS and CDR2 as YFSETQ. The length of the CDR3 is 14 residues. This CDR3 reads CASSLDSPYNEQFF. In DNA, the CDR3 is TGCGCCAGCAGCCTGGACAGCCCCTACAATGAGCAGTTCTTC.

The V gene is TRBV29-1, the J gene TRBJ2-3; a weak D match, TRBD2 (6 bases). Germline V lookup: CDR1 SQVTM, CDR2 ANQGSEA. This CDR3 comprises 12 residues. Trimming removed 5 bases at V and 5 bases at J, with 11 bases between. CDR3 in amino acids: CSVMLALDTQYF. As DNA, the CDR3 is TGCAGCGTTATGCTAGCGTTAGATACGCAGTATTTT.

This rearrangement joins TRBV28 to TRBJ1-1; TRBD1 aligns across 8 bases. The CDR3 contains 15 residues. Germline assignment: CDR1 MDHEN and CDR2 SYDVKM. After removal of 7 bases from V and 1 base from J, the junction contained 8 bases not matched to a gene. This CDR3 reads CASTWTGSTNTEAFF. The CDR3 nucleotides are TGTGCCAGCACCTGGACAGGGAGCACGAACACTGAAGCTTTCTTT.

The chain combines TRBV18 with TRBJ2-1, with TRBD2 matching over 8 bases. This CDR3 spans 16 amino acids. V gave up 1 base and J gave up 7 bases; unmatched junction bases: 9. The germline V gene encodes CDR1 KGHSH and CDR2 LQKENI. In DNA, the CDR3 is TGTGCCAGCTCACCACACGCGGGGGGTAGTACGAATGAGCAGTTCTTC. It codes for CASSPHAGGSTNEQFF.

The rearrangement uses TRBV6-5 and TRBJ1-4; D possibly corresponds to TRBD1 (6 bases). Per germline, CDR1 MNHEY and CDR2 SVGAGI. This CDR3 contains 15 residues. With 1 base removed from V and 5 bases from J, the gap between germline ends came to 11 bases. CDR3 amino acids: CASSYFLGANEKLFF. Written as DNA, the CDR3 is TGTGCCAGCAGTTACTTTCTGGGGGCGAATGAAAAACTGTTTTTT.

The rearrangement links TRBV27 to TRBJ1-1; weak D call: TRBD1 (5 bases). Germline V CDR1 and CDR2: MNHEY, SMNVEV (reference sequence). The CDR3 length is 21 residues. V gave up 4 bases and J gave up 4 bases, with 34 bases separating them. CDR3 sequence (DNA): TGTGCCAGCAGTTCCAACCCCTCTTGGGCAGGGTCAAGTCGGGTAGGCACTGAAGCTTTCTTT. Amino acid sequence: CASSSNPSWAGSSRVGTEAFF.

V usage is TRBV10-1 and J usage is TRBJ2-5; D might be TRBD2 (5 bases). Between the trimmed V and J ends, which lost 1 base and 1 base, there was a span of 10 bases. The CDR3 is 15 amino acids. CDR1 and CDR2 from the germline V gene are WNHNN and SYGVQD (reference sequence). The CDR3: CASSEFGGPQETQYF. CDR3 coding DNA: TGCGCCAGCAGTGAGTTTGGAGGCCCCCAAGAGACCCAGTACTTC.

The V and J genes are TRBV27 and TRBJ2-7; 9 bases map to TRBD1. Per the germline V gene, CDR1 is MNHEY and CDR2 is SMNVEV (reference sequence). V lost 0 bases and J lost 5; bases outside the gene matches: 14. The CDR3 runs to 18 residues. This chain's CDR3 is CASSLSPLYRGRVHEQYF. The CDR3 nucleotides are TGTGCCAGCAGTTTATCGCCCCTGTACAGGGGGCGGGTCCACGAGCAGTACTTC.

Here the CDR3 reads CASSEVRGSQETQYF. The CDR3 DNA is TGTGCCAGCAGTGAAGTCAGGGGGTCGCAAGAGACCCAGTACTTC. This chain uses TRBV6-1 with TRBJ2-5; 7 bases are shared with TRBD1. Trimming removed 1 base from V and 2 bases from J; junction bases left unmatched: 4. Germline loops: CDR1 MNHNS, CDR2 SASEGT. The CDR3 covers 15 residues.

This clone was counted many times. This rearrangement joins TRBV11-2 to TRBJ2-7; 9 positions match TRBD1. Germline V lookup: CDR1 SGHAT, CDR2 FQNNGV. There are 14 residues in the CDR3. The V gene end was trimmed by 5 bases and the J gene end by 4 bases; junction bases not matched to a gene: 6. The CDR3 DNA follows: TGTGCCAGCAGCCAAACAGGGGGCGGGTACGAGCAGTACTTC. This encodes CASSQTGGGYEQYF. Using reference TRBV11-2 and TRBJ2-7 for the parts outside the CDR3, the full variable domain is EAGVAQSPRYKIIEKRQSVAFWCNPISGHATLYWYQQILGQGPKLLIQFQNNGVVDDSQLPKDRFSAERLKGVDSTLKIQPAKLEDSAVYLCASSQTGGGYEQYFGPGTRLTVT.

J is TRBJ1-6 and V is TRBV19; weak D call: TRBD1 (5 bases). This CDR3 contains 15 residues. CDR1 and CDR2 from the germline V gene are LNHDA and SQIVND (reference sequence). V lost 3 bases, J lost 8 bases, and 14 bases lay in between. CDR3 DNA: TGTGCCAGTAGTATGGGCAGGGAGGGATATTCACCCCTCCACTTT. This gives the protein CASSMGREGYSPLHF. Combining the CDR3 with reference TRBV19 and TRBJ1-6 gives the whole variable domain DGGITQSPKYLFRKEGQNVTLSCEQNLNHDAMYWYRQDPGQGLRLIYYSQIVNDFQKGDIAEGYSVSREKKESFPLTVTSAQKNPTAFYLCASSMGREGYSPLHFGNGTRLTVT.

The rearrangement links TRBV7-9 to TRBJ2-7; 9 bases line up with TRBD2. Germline CDR1 and CDR2: SEHNR and FQNEAQ (reference sequence). This CDR3 region has 14 residues. The V gene end was trimmed by 4 bases and the J gene end by 6 bases; junction bases not matched to a gene: 7. In DNA, the CDR3 is TGTGCCAGCAGCTCAAAAGCGGGGGGAGGCGAGCAGTACGTC. It is translated as CASSSKAGGGEQYV.

The CDR3 loop is CASSLSLLDTQYF. The CDR3 nucleotides are TGTGCCAGCAGTTTATCTTTATTGGATACGCAGTATTTT. The chain is built from TRBV27 and TRBJ2-3; no definite D call. Germline-derived CDR1 and CDR2 are MNHEY and SMNVEV (reference sequence). The CDR3 runs to 13 residues. Trimming removed 0 bases from V and 6 bases from J, with 7 bases in between.

The V call is TRBV10-3, the J call TRBJ2-7, with 7 bases aligning to TRBD1. The CDR3 has 13 amino acids. Germline CDR1 ENHRY, CDR2 SYGVKD. Trimming cost V 8 bases and J 2 bases; bases outside gene matches: 6. The CDR3, as DNA: TGTGCCATCCTCCCCCAGGGGGCCTACGAGCAGTACTTC. Protein: CAILPQGAYEQYF.

V is TRBV18 and J is TRBJ2-1, with TRBD1 matching 7 bases. Per the germline V gene, CDR1 is KGHSH and CDR2 is LQKENI. This CDR3 spans 15 amino acids. The V and J ends lost 2 bases and 2 bases, in that order; junction bases with no gene match: 3. Here the CDR3 reads CASSPNRGPYNEQFF. The CDR3, as DNA: TGTGCCAGCTCACCAAACAGGGGACCCTACAATGAGCAGTTCTTC.

The CDR3 spells CASSSAPGEKLFF. As DNA, the CDR3 is TGCGCCAGCAGCTCTGCCCCGGGGGAAAAACTGTTTTTT. This chain links TRBV5-1 with TRBJ1-4; no clear D gene. From germline, CDR1 is SGHRS and CDR2 YFSETQ. CDR3 length: 13 residues. Trimming took off 3 bases at V and 8 bases at J, with 11 bases between the two ends.

J is TRBJ2-7 and V is TRBV18; a weak D match, TRBD1 (6 bases). V was cut by 4 bases and J by 5 bases, with 15 bases left in between. CDR3 length: 14 amino acids. CDR1 is KGHSH, CDR2 LQKENI, per germline. CDR3 sequence: CASSRTEGWDEQYV. In DNA, the CDR3 is TGTGCCAGCTCACGGACAGAGGGTTGGGACGAGCAGTACGTC.

The rearrangement joins TRBV9 to TRBJ2-2, with 7 bases aligning to TRBD1. Losses at the gene ends were 4 bases for V and 2 bases for J; bases not matched to a gene: 5. The germline gives CDR1 SGDLS, CDR2 YYNGEE. This CDR3 contains 15 residues. This CDR3 reads CASSQQGFNTGELFF. CDR3 DNA: TGTGCCAGCAGCCAACAGGGGTTCAACACCGGGGAGCTGTTTTTT.

The chain is built from TRBV18 and TRBJ2-1, with D hard to call. V lost 2 bases and J lost 4, with 9 bases in between. CDR1 is KGHSH and CDR2 is LQKENI in the germline V gene. CDR3 size: 14 residues. CDR3 sequence: CASSPIPEYNEQFF. In DNA, the CDR3 is TGTGCCAGCTCACCAATCCCGGAGTACAATGAGCAGTTCTTC.

The rearrangement links TRBV28 to TRBJ2-7, with 10 bases fitting TRBD1. The CDR3 length is 14 residues. CDR1 is MDHEN and CDR2 is SYDVKM in the germline V gene. With V trimmed by 6 bases and J by 7 bases, 9 bases remained unmatched. The CDR3 DNA reads TGTGCCAGCAGGGGGACAGGGGATTCACGAGAGCAGTACGTC. Protein sequence: CASRGTGDSREQYV.

The rearrangement uses TRBV18 and TRBJ2-6, with 8 nucleotides matching TRBD1. Germline CDR1 and CDR2: KGHSH and LQKENI. The CDR3 sequence is 18 residues long. The junction had 9 bases not matched to a gene; V was cut back by 5 bases and J by 0 bases. The CDR3 coding sequence is TGTGCCAGCTCATACCGAGACAGGGGCGGCTCTGGGGCCAACGTCCTGACTTTC. This translates into CASSYRDRGGSGANVLTF.

The rearrangement joins TRBV5-1 to TRBJ1-2, with D possibly TRBD1 on 6 matching bases. Trimming removed 4 bases at V and 5 bases at J, with 18 bases between. The CDR3 consists of 15 residues. Germline V gene data show CDR1 as SGHRS and CDR2 as YFSETQ. In DNA, the CDR3 is TGCGCCAGCAGCCCTCAGACAGGCCACGCTTATGGCTACACCTTC. This encodes CASSPQTGHAYGYTF.